These 27 T cell receptor beta chains were sequenced from one sample in a study of cytotoxic CD8 clonotypes in ibrutinib-treated CLL. The table came from immunoSEQ multiplex PCR; TCRdb's copy has only in-frame clones and leaves some out. The data show some 130,000 clones, approximately 83% seen once. The sample was PBMCs, taken after 24 months of ibrutinib treatment. These receptors were taken from a human donor with chronic lymphocytic leukemia.

The chain carries TRBV10-3 and TRBJ2-4; D is perhaps TRBD2 (6 bases). The CDR3 loop spans 17 amino acids. Trimming pared 3 bases from V and 2 bases from J, leaving 17 bases between. In germline, CDR1 is ENHRY, CDR2 SYGVKD. The CDR3 reads CAISDAAAGFPKNIQYF. The CDR3 nucleotides are TGTGCCATCAGTGATGCAGCGGCGGGGTTTCCCAAAAACATTCAGTACTTC.

A few counts support this clone. The chain uses TRBV7-2 and TRBJ2-5; no reliable D call. The V gene lost 3 bases and the J gene lost 2 bases, with 13 bases spanning the gap. The length of the CDR3 is 15 residues. Germline V CDR1 and CDR2: SGHTA, FQGNSA. CDR3 nucleotide sequence: TGTGCCAGCAGCTTTAAGGCTAGACCGCAAGAGACCCAGTACTTC. This gives the protein CASSFKARPQETQYF.

The CDR3 sequence: CASSLGPRSGAFF. CDR3 DNA: TGTGCCAGCAGCTTAGGACCCCGCAGTGGGGCTTTCTTT. The chain uses TRBV7-2 and TRBJ1-1; D remains unclear. Trimming cost V 1 base and J 11 bases, with 14 bases left between them. Germline CDR1 reads SGHTA; CDR2 reads FQGNSA. The CDR3 totals 13 residues.

This chain connects TRBV28 to TRBJ1-2; 8 positions agree with TRBD1. The CDR3 runs 16 residues. With V trimmed by 7 bases and J by 4 bases, 14 bases remained unmatched. The germline CDR1 and CDR2 sequences are MDHEN and SYDVKM. In DNA, the CDR3 is TGTGCCAGCACCCTCCGGGACAGGCGCCCTGGCTATGGCTACACCTTC. This encodes CASTLRDRRPGYGYTF.

In its sample, this clone was seen a few times. The chain carries TRBV10-3 and TRBJ2-3; 8 positions match TRBD1. Germline loops: CDR1 ENHRY, CDR2 SYGVKD. V lost 0 bases, J lost 3 bases, and 8 bases stayed unmatched. The CDR3 extends over 17 amino acids. This chain's CDR3 is CAISESQGQGRTDTQYF. For the CDR3, the DNA is TGTGCCATCAGTGAGTCTCAAGGACAGGGAAGAACAGATACGCAGTATTTT.

The V gene is TRBV28, the J gene TRBJ1-3; D gene ambiguous. The V gene's germline CDR1 is MDHEN and CDR2 SYDVKM. CDR3 length: 13 residues. V gave up 5 bases and J gave up 4 bases, with 9 bases separating them. Written as DNA, the CDR3 is TGTGCCAGCAGTCCCCTGAGGGGAAACACCATATATTTT. Its protein is CASSPLRGNTIYF.

The chain employs TRBV28 and TRBJ1-2; D gene ambiguous. The CDR3 has 18 residues. Trimming cost V 2 bases and J 0 bases, with 19 bases left between them. The germline CDR1 and CDR2 sequences are MDHEN and SYDVKM. The CDR3 DNA reads TGTGCCAGCAGTTTACGGATAGGTCGCTCCGGAGCTAACTATGGCTACACCTTC. It encodes CASSLRIGRSGANYGYTF.

The chain combines TRBV1 with TRBJ2-3; the D call in the table, TRBD2, was not verified against the DNA. TRBV1 is classified as a pseudogene. CDR3 size: 16 residues. The CDR3 DNA reads as TGCACCAGCAGGCAACTAGCGGGAGGGCCCGGAGATACGCAGTATTTT. Translating it yields CTSRQLAGGPGDTQYF.

This sequence joins TRBV2 and TRBJ2-2; D is undetermined. V lost 3 bases and J 4 bases, leaving 9 bases between the germline ends. This CDR3 has 14 amino acids. Germline loops: CDR1 SNHLY, CDR2 FYNNEI. CDR3 nucleotides: TGTGCCAGCAGTGATTGGAGTAGCACCGGGGAGCTGTTTTTT. It codes for CASSDWSSTGELFF.

The CDR3 here is CASSPGQINEKLFF. CDR3 nucleotides: TGTGCCAGCAGTCCTGGGCAGATTAATGAAAAACTGTTTTTT. The rearrangement uses TRBV27 and TRBJ1-4; unclear D gene. Trimming left V 5 bases short and J 4 bases short, with 11 bases between. CDR1 is MNHEY and CDR2 is SMNVEV in the germline V gene (reference sequence). The CDR3 consists of 14 residues. The full variable domain, completed using reference TRBV27 and TRBJ1-4, is EAQVTQNPRYLITVTGKKLTVTCSQNMNHEYMSWYRQDPGLGLRQIYYSMNVEVTDKGDVPEGYKVSRKEKRNFPLILESPSPNQTSLYFCASSPGQINEKLFFGSGTQLSVL.

V and J are TRBV20-1 and TRBJ2-7; D gene ambiguous. Deletions cut 4 bases from V and 4 bases from J, with 8 bases between. Germline CDR1 is DFQATT and CDR2 is SNEGSKA (reference sequence). This CDR3 contains 11 residues. CDR3 DNA sequence: TGCAGTGCTAAGACGGAATACGAGCAGTACTTC. This translates into CSAKTEYEQYF.

V is TRBV5-6 and J is TRBJ2-7, with a possible D match to TRBD1 (6 bases). Trimming cost V 4 bases and J 0 bases, with 14 bases left between them. Germline V gives CDR1 SGHDT, CDR2 YYEEEE. The CDR3 sequence is 15 residues long. The CDR3, as DNA: TGTGCCAGCAGCCGTCGACAGGTGTTCTCCTACGAGCAGTACTTC. Translated, it gives CASSRRQVFSYEQYF.

The J gene is TRBJ2-3, the V gene TRBV5-1; TRBD2 matches at 16 bases. In germline, CDR1 is SGHRS, CDR2 YFSETQ. CDR3 length: 22 residues. V gave up 2 bases and J gave up 4 bases; unmatched junction bases: 19. The CDR3 reads CASSFRGLRSGTSGRAADTQYF. The CDR3 nucleotides are TGCGCCAGCAGCTTCCGGGGGCTGAGGTCCGGGACTAGCGGGAGGGCCGCAGATACGCAGTATTTT.

In this sample, this clone turned up once. The chain carries TRBV7-2 and TRBJ2-7; 11 bases are shared with TRBD1. CDR1 SGHTA and CDR2 FQGNSA come from the germline V gene. V was pared by 4 bases and J by 3 bases, with 8 bases of the junction left unmatched. This CDR3 spans 16 amino acids. The CDR3 reads CASSSTGTGGVYEQYF. The CDR3 DNA sequence: TGTGCCAGCAGCTCCACCGGGACAGGGGGGGTCTACGAGCAGTACTTC.

The chain uses TRBV18 and TRBJ2-1; D gene unclear. The CDR3 is made up of 11 amino acids. Per germline, CDR1 KGHSH and CDR2 LQKENI. V dropped 1 base and J dropped 7 bases, with 2 bases sitting between them. In DNA form, the CDR3 reads TGTGCCAGCTCACCACGAAATGAGCAGTTCTTC. This translates into CASSPRNEQFF.

The chain recombines TRBV7-9 with TRBJ1-4; D may be TRBD1 (5 bases). CDR1 is SEHNR and CDR2 is FQNEAQ in the germline V gene (reference sequence). V gave up 10 bases and J gave up 0 bases, with 15 bases separating them. The CDR3 spans 15 residues. This CDR3 reads CATSGEPATNEKLFF. DNA for the CDR3: TGTGCCACATCGGGGGAGCCTGCAACTAATGAAAAACTGTTTTTT.

The chain recombines TRBV7-2 with TRBJ2-1; TRBD1 matches 9 bases. This CDR3 is built from 18 residues. Germline V gene data show CDR1 as SGHTA and CDR2 as FQGNSA. V lost 6 bases, J lost 7 bases, and 19 bases stayed unmatched. CDR3 sequence reads: CASRRAGTGFSGGNEQFF. The CDR3 DNA reads TGTGCCAGCAGGCGTGCCGGGACAGGGTTTTCCGGGGGTAATGAGCAGTTCTTC. Complete variable domain (other parts from reference TRBV7-2 and TRBJ2-1): GAGVSQSPSNKVTEKGKDVELRCDPISGHTALYWYRQSLGQGLEFLIYFQGNSAPDKSGLPSDRFSAERTGGSVSTLTIQRTQQEDSAVYLCASRRAGTGFSGGNEQFFGPGTRLTVL.

This clone was seen once. V usage is TRBV14 and J usage is TRBJ2-1; D not resolved. The CDR3 totals 14 residues. Per the germline V gene, CDR1 is SGHDN and CDR2 is FVKESK. Trimming cost V 4 bases and J 7 bases, with 14 bases left between them. The CDR3 here is CASSRAGSRNEQFF. In DNA form, the CDR3 reads TGTGCCAGCAGCCGCGCCGGGTCCCGAAATGAGCAGTTCTTC.

The chain joins TRBV5-6 to TRBJ1-4, with D perhaps TRBD1 (5 bases). Trimming took off 7 bases at V and 10 bases at J, with 17 bases between the two ends. Looked up from germline, CDR1 is SGHDT and CDR2 is YYEEEE. This CDR3 is 13 amino acids long. DNA of the CDR3: TGTGCCAGCTCAACGAGGGTAAGGGGAAAACTGTTTTTT. Translation gives CASSTRVRGKLFF. The whole variable domain, remainder taken from reference TRBV5-6 and TRBJ1-4, is DAGVTQSPTHLIKTRGQQVTLRCSPKSGHDTVSWYQQALGQGPQFIFQYYEEEERQRGNFPDRFSGHQFPNYSSELNVNALLLGDSALYLCASSTRVRGKLFFGSGTQLSVL.

This clone was seen only a few times. The CDR3: CASRPTGNTQYF. CDR3 DNA: TGTGCCAGCAGGCCGACCGGCAATACGCAGTATTTT. The chain employs TRBV6-5 and TRBJ2-3; D uncertain. Trimming left V 6 bases short and J 7 bases short, with 11 bases between. Germline CDR1 reads MNHEY; CDR2 reads SVGAGI. The CDR3 is made up of 12 amino acids.

The chain carries TRBV7-9 and TRBJ2-5, with 8 bases matching TRBD2. V was pared by 8 bases and J by 4 bases, with 9 bases of the junction left unmatched. CDR3 size: 14 residues. The germline CDR1 and CDR2 sequences are SEHNR and FQNEAQ (reference sequence). DNA of the CDR3: TGTGCCAGCCTCGTAGCGGGGAGGGTAGAGACCCAGTACTTC. The encoded protein is CASLVAGRVETQYF.

V usage is TRBV7-2 and J usage is TRBJ2-1, with no clear D. Germline assignment: CDR1 SGHTA and CDR2 FQGNSA. Trimming pared 2 bases from V and 0 bases from J, leaving 5 bases between. The CDR3 extends over 14 amino acids. The CDR3 protein is CASSLQASYNEQFF. For the CDR3, the DNA is TGTGCCAGCAGCTTACAGGCCTCCTACAATGAGCAGTTCTTC.

The chain combines TRBV6-5 with TRBJ2-7, with 14 bases aligning to TRBD2. Per the germline V gene, CDR1 is MNHEY and CDR2 is SVGAGI. This CDR3 is 15 amino acids long. V was clipped by 6 bases and J by 7 bases; unmatched bases: 8. The CDR3 reads CASSRPRTSGGEQYF. CDR3 sequence (DNA): TGTGCCAGCAGCCGACCTCGGACTAGCGGGGGGGAGCAGTACTTC.

The chain recombines TRBV9 with TRBJ1-3; D gene unclear. CDR1 and CDR2 (germline): SGDLS, YYNGEE. V was clipped by 4 bases and J by 0 bases, with 5 bases between them. The CDR3 contains 13 residues. CDR3 nucleotide sequence: TGTGCCAGCAGCCACGACTCTGGAAACACCATATATTTT. It is translated as CASSHDSGNTIYF.

This sequence joins TRBV19 and TRBJ2-1; no firm D call. The V gene lost 1 base and the J gene lost 7 bases, with 17 bases spanning the gap. The germline CDR1 and CDR2 sequences are LNHDA and SQIVND (reference sequence). The CDR3 is 16 residues long. The DNA of the CDR3 is TGTGCCAGTAGTATAGTACCATCCCCCATCTTGAATGAGCAGTTCTTC. As protein: CASSIVPSPILNEQFF.

This chain links TRBV4-1 with TRBJ2-7; 8 bases align to TRBD1. Germline CDR1 reads MGHRA; CDR2 reads YSYEKL. The CDR3 spans 13 residues. The V segment lost 4 bases and the J segment 6 bases; nucleotides outside the gene matches: 5. In DNA form, the CDR3 reads TGCGCCAGCAGCCTAGGACAGGGACTCGAGCAGTACTTC. Translated, it gives CASSLGQGLEQYF.

J is TRBJ2-4 and V is TRBV28, with D unresolved. The CDR3 loop spans 17 amino acids. The V and J ends lost 4 bases and 1 base respectively, with 17 bases between them. Germline CDR1 and CDR2: MDHEN and SYDVKM. The CDR3 DNA reads TGTGCCAGCAGTTCTTTCTGGTCCTCCGTTGCCAAAAACATTCAGTACTTC. Amino acids: CASSSFWSSVAKNIQYF. The whole variable domain, filled in from reference TRBV28 and TRBJ2-4, reads DVKVTQSSRYLVKRTGEKVFLECVQDMDHENMFWYRQDPGLGLRLIYFSYDVKMKEKGDIPEGYSVSREKKERFSLILESASTNQTSMYLCASSSFWSSVAKNIQYFGAGTRLSVL.